This note documents a single T cell receptor beta chain sequence. The target antigen is unknown. Germline-derived CDR1 and CDR2 are SGDLS and YYNGEE. V lost 4 bases, J lost 2 bases, and 12 bases stayed unmatched. CDR3 length equals 17 residues. The sample belongs to a study of Ad26.COV2.S vaccination and SARS-CoV-2 variants. Study-level findings and limits: Quantification of TCR breadth and depth may have yielded underestimates of total T cell responses.

TCRdb's table, derived via immunoSEQ multiplex PCR, lists solely in-frame clones and lacks some. The repertoire holds 300,000 to 350,000 clones, with around nine tenths as singletons. The treatment denotes: 19 received Ad26.COV2.S at low or high dose, single or two shots; 5 received placebo; per-sample allocation not given. Collection of the samples took place on day 63 after the first injection of vaccine or placebo. An Ad26 vector carrying the Wuhan-strain SARS-CoV-2 spike served as the vaccine. This clonotype was sampled from a person aged 18-60 years who received the Ad26.COV2.S COVID-19 vaccine or a placebo. The sequencing used peripheral blood, collected in a trial of Ad26.COV2.S vaccine versus placebo. This sequence joins TRBV9 and TRBJ2-3; 8 bases map to TRBD2. This CDR3 is CASSPGGAGGITDTQYF. The CDR3 nucleotides read TGTGCCAGCAGCCCCGGAGGCGCGGGGGGCATCACAGATACGCAGTATTTT.